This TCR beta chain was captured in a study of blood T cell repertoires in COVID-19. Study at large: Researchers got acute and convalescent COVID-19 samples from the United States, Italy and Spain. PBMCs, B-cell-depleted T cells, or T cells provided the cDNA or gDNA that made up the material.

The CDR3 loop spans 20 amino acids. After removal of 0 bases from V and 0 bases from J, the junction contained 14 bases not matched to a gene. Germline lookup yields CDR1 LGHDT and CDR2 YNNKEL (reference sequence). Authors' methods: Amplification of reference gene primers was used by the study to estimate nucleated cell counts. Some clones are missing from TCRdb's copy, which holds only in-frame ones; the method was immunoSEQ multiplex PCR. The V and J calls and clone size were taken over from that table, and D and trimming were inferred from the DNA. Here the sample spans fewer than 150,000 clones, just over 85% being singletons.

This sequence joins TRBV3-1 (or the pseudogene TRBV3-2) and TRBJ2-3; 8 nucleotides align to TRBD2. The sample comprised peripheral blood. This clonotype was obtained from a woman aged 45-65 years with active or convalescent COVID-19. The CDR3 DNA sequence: TGTGCCAGCAGCCAAGATTTTGAGGGTAGCGGGGTTCATAGCACAGATACGCAGTATTTT. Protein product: CASSQDFEGSGVHSTDTQYF.